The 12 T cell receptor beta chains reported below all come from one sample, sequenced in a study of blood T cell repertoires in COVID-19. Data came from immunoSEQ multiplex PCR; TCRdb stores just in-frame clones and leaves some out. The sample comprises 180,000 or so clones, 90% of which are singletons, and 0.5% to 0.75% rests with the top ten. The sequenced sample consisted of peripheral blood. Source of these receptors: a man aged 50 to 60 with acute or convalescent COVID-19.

The CDR3 DNA is TGCAGCGTTGAAGGACAGACAGATACGCAGTATTTT. It is translated as CSVEGQTDTQYF. The chain couples TRBV29-1 to TRBJ2-3, with a possible D match to TRBD1 (5 bases). The V and J ends lost 1 base and 3 bases respectively, with 5 bases between them. The germline CDR1 and CDR2 sequences are SQVTM and ANQGSEA. The CDR3 covers 12 residues.

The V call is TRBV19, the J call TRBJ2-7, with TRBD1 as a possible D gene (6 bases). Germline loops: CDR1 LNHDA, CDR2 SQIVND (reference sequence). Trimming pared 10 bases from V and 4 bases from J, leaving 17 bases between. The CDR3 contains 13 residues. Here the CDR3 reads CATSAGTFYEQYF. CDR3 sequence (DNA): TGTGCCACCTCCGCAGGGACATTTTACGAGCAGTACTTC.

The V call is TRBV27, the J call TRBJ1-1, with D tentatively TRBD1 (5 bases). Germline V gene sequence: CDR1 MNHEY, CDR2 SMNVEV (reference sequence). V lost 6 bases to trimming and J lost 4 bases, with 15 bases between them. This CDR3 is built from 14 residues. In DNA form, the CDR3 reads TGTGCCAGCAGCCCCCGGGGGGAGGGCACTGAAGCTTTCTTT. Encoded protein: CASSPRGEGTEAFF.

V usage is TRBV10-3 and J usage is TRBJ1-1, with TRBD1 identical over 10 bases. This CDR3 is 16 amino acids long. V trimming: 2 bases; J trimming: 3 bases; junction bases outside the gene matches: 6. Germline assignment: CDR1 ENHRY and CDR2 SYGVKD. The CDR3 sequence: CAISETGTGVYTEAFF. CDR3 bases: TGTGCCATCAGTGAGACCGGGACAGGGGTTTACACTGAAGCTTTCTTT.

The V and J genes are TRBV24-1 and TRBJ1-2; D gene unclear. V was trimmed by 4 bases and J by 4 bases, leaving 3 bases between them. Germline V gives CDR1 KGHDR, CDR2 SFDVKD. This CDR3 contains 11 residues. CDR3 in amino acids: CATSDLYGYTF. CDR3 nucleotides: TGTGCCACCAGTGACCTCTATGGCTACACCTTC.

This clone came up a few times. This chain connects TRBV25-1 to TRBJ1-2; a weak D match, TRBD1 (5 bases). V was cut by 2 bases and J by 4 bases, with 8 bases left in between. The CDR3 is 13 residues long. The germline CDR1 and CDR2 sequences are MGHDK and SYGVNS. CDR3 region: CASSEQGPYGYTF. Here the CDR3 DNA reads TGTGCCAGCAGTGAACAGGGTCCCTATGGCTACACCTTC.

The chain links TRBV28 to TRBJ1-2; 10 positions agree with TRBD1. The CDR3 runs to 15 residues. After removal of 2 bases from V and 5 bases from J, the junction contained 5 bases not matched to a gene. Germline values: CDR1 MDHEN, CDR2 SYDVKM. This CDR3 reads CASSLGDRGLYGYTF. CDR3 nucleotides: TGTGCCAGCAGTTTAGGGGACAGGGGTTTGTATGGCTACACCTTC.

In DNA form, the CDR3 reads TGCAGCTCCCGGGACAGGGATTACACAGATACGCAGTATTTT. It translates to CSSRDRDYTDTQYF. V and J are TRBV29-1 and TRBJ2-3, with 9 bases aligning to TRBD1. V lost 8 bases and J lost 2; bases outside the gene matches: 8. Germline assignment: CDR1 SQVTM and CDR2 ANQGSEA. The CDR3 runs 14 residues.

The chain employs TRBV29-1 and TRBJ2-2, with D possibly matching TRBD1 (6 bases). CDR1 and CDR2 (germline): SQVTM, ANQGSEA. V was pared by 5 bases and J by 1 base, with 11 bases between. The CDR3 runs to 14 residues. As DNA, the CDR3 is TGCAGCGTTCAGGACAGCAGGAACACCGGGGAGCTGTTTTTT. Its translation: CSVQDSRNTGELFF.

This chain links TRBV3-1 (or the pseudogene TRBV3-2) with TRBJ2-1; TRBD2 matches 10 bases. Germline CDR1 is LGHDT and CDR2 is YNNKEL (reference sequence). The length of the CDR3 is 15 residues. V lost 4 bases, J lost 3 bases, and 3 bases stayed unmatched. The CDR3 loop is CASSRTSGDYNEQFF. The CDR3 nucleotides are TGTGCCAGCAGCCGAACTAGCGGGGACTACAATGAGCAGTTCTTC.

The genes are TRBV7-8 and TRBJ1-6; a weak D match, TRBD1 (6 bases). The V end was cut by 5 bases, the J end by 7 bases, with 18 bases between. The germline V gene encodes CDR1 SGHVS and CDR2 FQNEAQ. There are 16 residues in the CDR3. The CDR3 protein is CASSPQTGNENSPLHF. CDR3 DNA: TGTGCCAGCAGCCCGCAAACAGGGAACGAGAATTCACCCCTCCACTTT. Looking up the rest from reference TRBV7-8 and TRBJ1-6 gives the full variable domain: GAGVSQSPRYKVAKRGQDVALRCDPISGHVSLFWYQQALGQGPEFLTYFQNEAQLDKSGLPSDRFFAERPEGSVSTLKIQRTQQEDSAVYLCASSPQTGNENSPLHFGNGTRLTVT.

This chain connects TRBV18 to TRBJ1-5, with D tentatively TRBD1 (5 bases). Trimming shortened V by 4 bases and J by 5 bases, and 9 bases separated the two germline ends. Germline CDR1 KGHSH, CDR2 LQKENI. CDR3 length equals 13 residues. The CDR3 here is CASSLGEDQPQHF. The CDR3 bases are TGTGCCAGCTCACTAGGGGAGGATCAGCCCCAGCATTTT.